The 15 T cell receptor beta chains below all came from one sample that was sequenced in a study of cytomegalovirus exposure and HLA in healthy donors. PCR amplification relied on 60 Vbeta primers (plus 13 Jbeta primers). Using immunoSEQ multiplex PCR, the repertoire was profiled, and TCRdb retains in-frame clones only, with some absent. The table shows about 150,000 clones, with about 77% occurring only once. Sample: PBMCs. The origin of the receptors is a woman between 40 and 55 years old in good health and CMV-seronegative.

The chain recombines TRBV5-1 with TRBJ1-1; 7 nucleotides align to TRBD1. Germline assignment: CDR1 SGHRS and CDR2 YFSETQ. Losses at the gene ends were 4 bases for V and 8 bases for J; bases not matched to a gene: 8. This CDR3 is built from 13 residues. The CDR3 protein is CASSLTPGQEAFF. In DNA form, the CDR3 reads TGCGCCAGCAGCCTAACTCCGGGACAGGAAGCTTTCTTT.

This chain joins TRBV7-9 and TRBJ1-5; possible D gene TRBD1, 6 bases. Trimming left V 5 bases short and J 1 base short, with 12 bases between. From germline, CDR1 is SEHNR and CDR2 FQNEAQ (reference sequence). This CDR3 has 15 residues. The chain's CDR3 is CASSGTGTSNQPQHF. CDR3 DNA sequence: TGTGCCAGCAGCGGCACAGGGACGAGCAATCAGCCCCAGCATTTT.

The CDR3 coding sequence is TGTGCCACCAGCAGAGGATTTTTGTCAGTCGCAACTAATGAAAAACTGTTTTTT. It translates to CATSRGFLSVATNEKLFF. The chain has TRBV15 and TRBJ1-4; no clear D gene. Germline-derived CDR1 and CDR2 are LNHNV and YYDKDF (reference sequence). Trimming pared 1 base from V and 0 bases from J, leaving 15 bases between. CDR3 length equals 18 residues.

The J gene is TRBJ2-2, the V gene TRBV30; TRBD2 is a possible D gene (5 bases). This CDR3 region has 15 residues. CDR1 is GTSNPN and CDR2 is SVGIG in the germline V gene (reference sequence). Trimming took 0 bases from V and 6 from J, leaving 14 bases between them. The CDR3 protein is CAWSVPFLRAGELFF. The CDR3 DNA reads as TGTGCCTGGAGTGTACCTTTCTTGAGGGCCGGGGAGCTGTTTTTT.

This clone was observed once. The CDR3, as DNA: TGTGCCACCAGCACCCGGACAGAGTATGGCTACACCTTC. Translating gives CATSTRTEYGYTF. The V and J genes are TRBV15 and TRBJ1-2, with D possibly TRBD1 on 6 matching bases. Trimming shortened V by 4 bases and J by 5 bases, and 11 bases separated the two germline ends. Germline values: CDR1 LNHNV, CDR2 YYDKDF (reference sequence). The CDR3 sequence is 13 residues long.

This sequence joins TRBV7-9 and TRBJ1-3; D not resolved. Trimming cost V 5 bases and J 8 bases, with 7 bases left between them. The CDR3 has 11 amino acids. CDR1 is SEHNR, CDR2 FQNEAQ, per germline (reference sequence). The CDR3 region is CASSKRDTIYF. The CDR3 nucleotides read TGTGCCAGCAGCAAGAGAGACACCATATATTTT.

The V gene is TRBV7-9, the J gene TRBJ1-2, with D uncertain. Germline CDR1 is SEHNR and CDR2 is FQNEAQ (reference sequence). V gave up 4 bases and J gave up 4 bases, with 10 bases separating them. This CDR3 region has 13 residues. CDR3 coding DNA: TGTGCCAGCAGCTCTGGGCAGATCTATGGCTACACCTTC. Its translation is CASSSGQIYGYTF.

The chain recombines TRBV18 with TRBJ2-3, with 9 bases aligning to TRBD1. V was clipped by 3 bases and J by 0 bases; unmatched bases: 4. The CDR3 contains 16 residues. Germline V gene sequence: CDR1 KGHSH, CDR2 LQKENI. The CDR3 coding sequence is TGTGCCAGCTCACCGGGGACAGGGCGCAGCACAGATACGCAGTATTTT. As protein: CASSPGTGRSTDTQYF. The variable domain in full, completed from reference TRBV18 and TRBJ2-3, reads NAGVMQNPRHLVRRRGQEARLRCSPMKGHSHVYWYRQLPEEGLKFMVYLQKENIIDESGMPKERFSAEFPKEGPSILRIQQVVRGDSAAYFCASSPGTGRSTDTQYFGPGTRLTVL.

The chain carries TRBV4-1 and TRBJ2-2, with TRBD2 identical over 8 bases. The germline gives CDR1 MGHRA, CDR2 YSYEKL. V lost 3 bases and J lost 3; bases outside the gene matches: 6. This CDR3 comprises 16 residues. The CDR3 loop reads CASSQGGGTYTGELFF. The CDR3 DNA sequence: TGCGCCAGCAGCCAGGGCGGGGGGACGTACACCGGGGAGCTGTTTTTT.

The chain has TRBV7-2 and TRBJ2-1, with 7 bases aligning to TRBD1. The CDR3 extends over 13 amino acids. Germline CDR1 and CDR2: SGHTA and FQGNSA. J gave up 6 bases and V 2 bases, and 1 base lay outside the gene matches. CDR3 protein: CASSLKGANEQFF. The CDR3 DNA follows: TGTGCCAGCAGCTTAAAGGGGGCCAATGAGCAGTTCTTC. The full variable domain, in which reference TRBV7-2 and TRBJ2-1 provide the parts outside the CDR3, is GAGVSQSPSNKVTEKGKDVELRCDPISGHTALYWYRQSLGQGLEFLIYFQGNSAPDKSGLPSDRFSAERTGGSVSTLTIQRTQQEDSAVYLCASSLKGANEQFFGPGTRLTVL.

This sequence joins TRBV4-3 and TRBJ2-7; TRBD2 matches 14 bases. The CDR3 has 15 residues. The V segment lost 1 base and the J segment 4 bases; nucleotides outside the gene matches: 0. Germline CDR1 and CDR2: LGHNA and YSLEER. The CDR3 bases are TGCGCCAGCAGCCAAGGACTAGCGGGGGGGTACGAGCAGTACTTC. Protein sequence: CASSQGLAGGYEQYF.

As regards this clone: In this CDR3 the conserved last residue, phenylalanine or tryptophan, is missing, so a read error is likely. Because the CDR3's place on the DNA is in doubt, the DNA is left out and the CDR3 is given as listed by TCRdb. The rearrangement joins TRBV10-1 to TRBJ1-2; the table gives TRBD1 as D, unverified against the DNA. Germline V gene sequence: CDR1 WNHNN, CDR2 SYGVQD (reference sequence). Termini included, the CDR3 measures 8 amino acids. The CDR3 sequence: CASRGGSE.

Only a few counts were recorded for this clone. CDR3 in amino acids: CASSLGVLAGVNEQFF. The CDR3 DNA sequence: TGTGCCAGCAGCTTAGGTGTACTAGCGGGGGTGAATGAGCAGTTCTTC. This chain uses TRBV7-8 with TRBJ2-1; 11 bases match TRBD2. The germline V gene encodes CDR1 SGHVS and CDR2 FQNEAQ. J gave up 7 bases and V 1 base, and 6 bases lay outside the gene matches. The CDR3 runs to 16 residues.

V is TRBV9 and J is TRBJ2-3; 8 bases agree with TRBD1. The germline CDR1 and CDR2 sequences are SGDLS and YYNGEE. With 1 base clipped from V and 6 bases from J, the junction kept 4 bases outside the gene matches. The CDR3 loop spans 14 amino acids. The CDR3: CASSVQGASDTQYF. CDR3 nucleotide sequence: TGTGCCAGCAGCGTACAGGGGGCGTCCGATACGCAGTATTTT.

The rearrangement links TRBV4-3 to TRBJ2-5, with a tentative D call TRBD2 (6 bases). Trimming left V 0 bases short and J 5 bases short, with 13 bases between. Per the germline V gene, CDR1 is LGHNA and CDR2 is YSLEER. The CDR3 has 15 amino acids. CDR3 protein: CASSQDWGGGETQYF. DNA of the CDR3: TGCGCCAGCAGCCAAGATTGGGGTGGGGGGGAGACCCAGTACTTC.